Listed here is a single TCR beta chain. Germline lookup yields CDR1 SGHVS and CDR2 FNYEAQ. V lost 1 base to trimming and J lost 3 bases, with 9 bases between them. The CDR3 spans 15 residues. Data came from immunoSEQ multiplex PCR; TCRdb stores just in-frame clones and leaves some out. The top ten clones hold approximately 7.6% of a sample with about 80,000 clones, approximately 88% of them seen once. The data were taken from a study of control samples from healthy donors and cancer patients. The TCR originated in a woman aged 60 to 75 in good health. Sequenced material: blood. The chain links TRBV7-6 to TRBJ2-2; D is perhaps TRBD1 (5 bases). The CDR3 loop reads CASSLGRVHTGELFF. CDR3 nucleotide sequence: TGTGCCAGCAGCTTAGGCAGGGTACACACCGGGGAGCTGTTTTTT.